This TCR beta chain was retrieved from a study of Ad26.COV2.S vaccination and SARS-CoV-2 variants. Study summary: Donor allocation was to the COV1001 Ad26.COV2.S trial arm.

As for treatment: approximately 18 received Ad26.COV2.S at low or high dose, single or two shots; about 5 received placebo; per-sample allocation not given. Day 63 after the first injection of vaccine or placebo was the sampling time. Data came from immunoSEQ multiplex PCR; TCRdb stores just in-frame clones and leaves some out. This table holds approximately 350,000 clones, roughly 80% found once. CDR1 and CDR2 (germline): SGHTA, FQGNSA. V was pared by 3 bases and J by 2 bases, with 7 bases of the junction left unmatched. The CDR3 covers 17 residues. Study findings and constraints: Greater spike-specific TCR breadth was seen in vaccine recipients than in placebo recipients. Total T cell responses were possibly underestimated by TCR breadth and depth analyses.

About this clone itself: Its antigen is as yet unknown.

Material: peripheral blood, obtained in a trial of Ad26.COV2.S vaccine versus placebo. The chain has TRBV7-2 and TRBJ2-4; 10 bases are shared with TRBD2. The clonotype comes from a person between 18 and 65 years old who received the Ad26.COV2.S COVID-19 vaccine or a placebo. In DNA form, the CDR3 reads TGTGCCAGCAGCTTTAGAAGCGGGGGGGCCTCCAAAAACATTCAGTACTTC. The encoded protein is CASSFRSGGASKNIQYF. The whole variable domain, remainder taken from reference TRBV7-2 and TRBJ2-4, is GAGVSQSPSNKVTEKGKDVELRCDPISGHTALYWYRQSLGQGLEFLIYFQGNSAPDKSGLPSDRFSAERTGGSVSTLTIQRTQQEDSAVYLCASSFRSGGASKNIQYFGAGTRLSVL.